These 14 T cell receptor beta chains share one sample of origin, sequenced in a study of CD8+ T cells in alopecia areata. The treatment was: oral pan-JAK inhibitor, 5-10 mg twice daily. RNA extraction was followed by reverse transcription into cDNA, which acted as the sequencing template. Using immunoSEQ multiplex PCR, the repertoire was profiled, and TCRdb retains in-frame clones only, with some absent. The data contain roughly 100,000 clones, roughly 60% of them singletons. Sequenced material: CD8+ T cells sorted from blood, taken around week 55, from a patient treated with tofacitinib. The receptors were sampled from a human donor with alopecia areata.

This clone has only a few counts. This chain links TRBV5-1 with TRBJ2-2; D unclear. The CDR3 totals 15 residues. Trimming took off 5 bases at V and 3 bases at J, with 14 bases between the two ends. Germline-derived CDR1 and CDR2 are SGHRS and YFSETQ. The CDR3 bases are TGCGCCAGCAGGAGCATTAAGGTCGACACCGGGGAGCTGTTTTTT. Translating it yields CASRSIKVDTGELFF.

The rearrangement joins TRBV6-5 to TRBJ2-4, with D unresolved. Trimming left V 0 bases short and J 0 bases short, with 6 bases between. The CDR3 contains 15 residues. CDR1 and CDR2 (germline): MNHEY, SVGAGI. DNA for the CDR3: TGTGCCAGCAGTTACTCTTCGACAGCCAAAAACATTCAGTACTTC. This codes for CASSYSSTAKNIQYF.

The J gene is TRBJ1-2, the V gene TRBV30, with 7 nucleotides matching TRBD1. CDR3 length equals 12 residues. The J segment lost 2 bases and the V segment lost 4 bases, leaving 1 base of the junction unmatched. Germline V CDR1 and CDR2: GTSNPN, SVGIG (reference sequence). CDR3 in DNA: TGTGCCTGGATGACAGGGAACTATGGCTACACCTTC. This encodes CAWMTGNYGYTF.

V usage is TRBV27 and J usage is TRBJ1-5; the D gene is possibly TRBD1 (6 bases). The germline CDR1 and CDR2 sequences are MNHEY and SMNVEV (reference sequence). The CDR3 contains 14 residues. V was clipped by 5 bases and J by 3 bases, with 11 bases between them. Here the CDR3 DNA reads TGTGCCAGCAGTGGGGGGGGCAACAATCAGCCCCAGCATTTT. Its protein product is CASSGGGNNQPQHF.

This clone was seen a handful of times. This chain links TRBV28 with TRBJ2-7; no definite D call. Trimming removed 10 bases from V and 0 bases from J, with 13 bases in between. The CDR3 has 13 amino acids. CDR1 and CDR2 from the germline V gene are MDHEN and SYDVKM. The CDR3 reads CATWKQSSYEQYF. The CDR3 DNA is TGTGCCACCTGGAAACAGAGCTCCTACGAGCAGTACTTC.

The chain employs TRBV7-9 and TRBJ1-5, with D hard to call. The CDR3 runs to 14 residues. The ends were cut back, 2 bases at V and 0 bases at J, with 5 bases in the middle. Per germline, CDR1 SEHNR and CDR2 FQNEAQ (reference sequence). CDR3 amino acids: CASSLSDSNQPQHF. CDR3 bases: TGTGCCAGCAGCTTAAGTGATAGCAATCAGCCCCAGCATTTT.

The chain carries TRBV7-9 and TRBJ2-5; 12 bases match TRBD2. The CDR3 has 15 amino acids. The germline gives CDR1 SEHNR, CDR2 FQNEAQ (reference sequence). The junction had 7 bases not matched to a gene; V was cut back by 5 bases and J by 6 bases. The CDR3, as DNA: TGTGCCAGCAGCCGGACTAGCGGGGATCTACAGACCCAGTACTTC. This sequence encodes CASSRTSGDLQTQYF.

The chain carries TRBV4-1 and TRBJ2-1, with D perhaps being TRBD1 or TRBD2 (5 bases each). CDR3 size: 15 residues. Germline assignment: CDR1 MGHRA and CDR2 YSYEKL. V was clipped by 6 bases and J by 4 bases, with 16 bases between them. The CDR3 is CASRDRDRRYNEQFF. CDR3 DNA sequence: TGCGCCAGCAGAGACCGGGACCGAAGATACAATGAGCAGTTCTTC.

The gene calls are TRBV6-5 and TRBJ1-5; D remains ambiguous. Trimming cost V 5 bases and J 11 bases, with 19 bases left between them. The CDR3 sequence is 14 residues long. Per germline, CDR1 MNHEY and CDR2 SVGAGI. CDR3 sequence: CASSTVGGSGSQHF. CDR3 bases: TGTGCCAGCAGTACCGTGGGTGGCAGCGGTTCCCAGCATTTT.

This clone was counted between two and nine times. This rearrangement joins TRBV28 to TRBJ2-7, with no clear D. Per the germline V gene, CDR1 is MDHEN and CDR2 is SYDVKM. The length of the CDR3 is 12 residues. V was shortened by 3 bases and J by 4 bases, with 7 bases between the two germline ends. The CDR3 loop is CASSFVGYEQYF. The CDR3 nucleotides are TGTGCCAGCAGTTTCGTGGGATACGAGCAGTACTTC.

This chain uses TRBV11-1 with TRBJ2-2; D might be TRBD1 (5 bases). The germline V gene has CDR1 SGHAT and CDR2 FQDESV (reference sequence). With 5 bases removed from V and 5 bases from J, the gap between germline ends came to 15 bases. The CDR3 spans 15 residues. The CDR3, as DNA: TGTGCCAGCAGCAGACAGCCTACCCCGACCGGGGAGCTGTTTTTT. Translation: CASSRQPTPTGELFF.

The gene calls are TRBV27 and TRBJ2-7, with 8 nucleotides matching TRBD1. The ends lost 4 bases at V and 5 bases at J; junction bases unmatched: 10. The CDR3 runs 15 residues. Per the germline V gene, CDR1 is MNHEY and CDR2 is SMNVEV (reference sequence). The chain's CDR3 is CASSSFLGQEDEQYF. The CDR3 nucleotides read TGTGCCAGCAGTTCGTTCTTGGGACAGGAGGACGAGCAGTACTTC.

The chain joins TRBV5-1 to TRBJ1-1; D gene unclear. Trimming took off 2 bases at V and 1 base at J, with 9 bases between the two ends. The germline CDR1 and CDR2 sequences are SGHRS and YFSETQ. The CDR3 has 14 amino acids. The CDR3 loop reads CASSFRGGNTEAFF. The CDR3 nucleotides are TGCGCCAGCAGCTTTCGGGGTGGGAACACTGAAGCTTTCTTT. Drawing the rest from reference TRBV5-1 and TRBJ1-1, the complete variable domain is KAGVTQTPRYLIKTRGQQVTLSCSPISGHRSVSWYQQTPGQGLQFLFEYFSETQRNKGNFPGRFSGRQFSNSRSEMNVSTLELGDSALYLCASSFRGGNTEAFFGQGTRLTVV.

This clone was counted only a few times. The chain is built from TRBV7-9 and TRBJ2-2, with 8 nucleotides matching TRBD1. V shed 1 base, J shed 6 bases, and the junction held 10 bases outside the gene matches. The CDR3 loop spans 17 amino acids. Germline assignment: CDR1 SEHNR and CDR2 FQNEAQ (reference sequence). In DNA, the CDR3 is TGTGCCAGCAGCTTAGGCCCGGCAGGGGGCCGTTCCGGGGAGCTGTTTTTT. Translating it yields CASSLGPAGGRSGELFF.